At least ten counts were recorded for the clone carrying this TCR beta chain. Germline V gives CDR1 SGHRS, CDR2 YFSETQ. There are 18 residues in the CDR3. Deletions cut 3 bases from V and 4 bases from J, with 22 bases between. This sample stems from a study of Graves' ophthalmopathy and Graves' hyperthyroidism. Using RNA transcripts, the TCR beta CDR3 regions were amplified. HTBI primers were employed in first-round RT-PCR, then a second-round multiplex PCR followed. TCRdb recomputed calls from the multiplex PCR reads with MiXCR, one row per CDR3 protein. The sample has under 200,000 distinct CDR3 sequences, approximately 40% seen once.

The sequencing sample was made of peripheral blood. This clonotype was obtained from a woman between 40 and 55 years old with Graves' ophthalmopathy. The chain is built from TRBV5-1 and TRBJ2-2; D uncertain. CDR3 residues: CASSSSAGWTAATGELFF. CDR3 DNA sequence: TGCGCCAGCAGCTCTTCCGCCGGATGGACCGCCGCCACCGGGGAGCTGTTTTTT.